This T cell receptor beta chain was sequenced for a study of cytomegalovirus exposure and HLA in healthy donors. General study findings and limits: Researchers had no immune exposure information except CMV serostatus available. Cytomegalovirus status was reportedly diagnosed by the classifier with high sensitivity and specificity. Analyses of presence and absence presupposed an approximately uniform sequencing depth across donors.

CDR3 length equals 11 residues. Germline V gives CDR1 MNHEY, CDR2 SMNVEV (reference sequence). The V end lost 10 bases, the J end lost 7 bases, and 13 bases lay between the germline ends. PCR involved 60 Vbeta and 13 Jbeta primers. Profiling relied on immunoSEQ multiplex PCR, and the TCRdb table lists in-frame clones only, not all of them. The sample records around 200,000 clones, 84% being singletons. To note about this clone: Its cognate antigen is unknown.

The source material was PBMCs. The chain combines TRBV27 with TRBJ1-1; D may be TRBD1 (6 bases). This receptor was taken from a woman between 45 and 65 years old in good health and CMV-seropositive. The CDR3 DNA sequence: TGTGCCACCGAGGGACAAAATGAAGCTTTCTTT. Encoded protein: CATEGQNEAFF.